A selection of T cell receptor beta chains follows, all from one sample in a study of blood T cell repertoires in COVID-19. Sequencing was performed with immunoSEQ multiplex PCR; in TCRdb, only in-frame clones are kept and a portion is missing. The profile shows about 150,000 clones, 65% to 85% of them singletons. The sample taken for sequencing was peripheral blood. These receptors were taken from a man between 65 and 85 years old with active or convalescent COVID-19. Each CDR3 is given with its conserved first and last residue. A D gene is named only where the DNA matches it firmly. Some rows mark clone size as missing; the rest say once, few, many or name a class of expanded clone.

>TRBD1|TRBJ1-2|.|TRBV4-3
TGCGCCAGCAGCCAAGCGTCGGACAGGGACTTCTATGGCTACACCTTC
CASSQASDRDFYGYTF
>TRBD1|TRBJ1-1|.|TRBV7-2
TGTGCCAGCAGCTTAACCAGGCACCTTTCGACAGGGCTGGCTACTGAAGCTTTCTTT
CASSLTRHLSTGLATEAFF
>.|TRBJ1-6|.|TRBV7-8
TGTGCCAGCAGCCTAAGTAGATCCTATAATTCACCCCTCCACTTT
CASSLSRSYNSPLHF
>.|TRBJ2-1|.|TRBV2
TGTGCCAGCAGGCTAGGGGTGATGGAGCAGTTCTTC
CASRLGVMEQFF
>.|TRBJ1-1|.|TRBV10-3
TGTGCCATCAAAAGGAGCCAGAACACTGAAGCTTTCTTT
CAIKRSQNTEAFF
>TRBD1|TRBJ2-1|few|TRBV19
TGTGCCAGTAGTATGTCCTGGGACAGGGTCCGGAATGAGCAGTTCTTC
CASSMSWDRVRNEQFF
>.|TRBJ1-3|once|TRBV19
TGTGCCAGTAGTATAGGGAGGACAGCTGGAAACACCATATATTTT
CASSIGRTAGNTIYF
>TRBD1|TRBJ2-7|few|TRBV2
TGTGCCAGCAGTAGGGCCCGGGACAGGAGTTACGAGCAGTACTTC
CASSRARDRSYEQYF
>TRBD1|TRBJ1-6|.|TRBV7-9
TGTGCCAGCACAGCCCAGGGGGACGGGATTTCACCCCTCCACTTT
CASTAQGDGISPLHF
>.|TRBJ1-5|.|TRBV28
TGTGCCAGCAGTTTAAGCCGGACCGCATATCGGGGGAGCAATCAGCCCCAGCATTTT
CASSLSRTAYRGSNQPQHF
>TRBD2|TRBJ2-2|.|TRBV19
TGTGCCAGTAGTATAAACCTAGCGGGAGCCGGGGAGCTGTTTTTT
CASSINLAGAGELFF
>TRBD1|TRBJ1-5|.|TRBV19
TGTGCCAGTAGTATAGTCGGGACAGGGATGGGTGGCCAGCCCCAGCATTTT
CASSIVGTGMGGQPQHF
>TRBD1|TRBJ2-7|.|TRBV30
TGTGCCTGGAGTTACGGGACAGGGTACTCCTACGAGCAGTACTTC
CAWSYGTGYSYEQYF
>.|TRBJ2-7|.|TRBV18
TGTGCCAGCTCACCGCCGGGAGCCGGCAAGGAGCAGTACTTC
CASSPPGAGKEQYF
>.|TRBJ2-1|.|TRBV19
TGTGCCAGTAGTATAACAGGGAGCTCCTACAATGAGCAGTTCTTC
CASSITGSSYNEQFF
>.|TRBJ1-5|.|TRBV6-2/TRBV6-3
TGTGCCAGCAGTTACTCTACCTCGGGGAGTCAGCCCCAGCATTTT
CASSYSTSGSQPQHF
>TRBD1|TRBJ1-1|.|TRBV6-2/TRBV6-3
TGTGCCAGCAGTTCACAAGGCACTGGGACAGGGGGCGTAGGTACTGAAGCTTTCTTT
CASSSQGTGTGGVGTEAFF
>.|TRBJ2-1|.|TRBV9
TGTGCCAGCAGCGTAGGGAGGGGTGAGCAGTTCTTC
CASSVGRGEQFF
>TRBD2|TRBJ2-2|.|TRBV6-2/TRBV6-3
TGTGCCAGCAGTCGTAGCGGGTCCCGCACCGGGGAGCTGTTTTTT
CASSRSGSRTGELFF
>TRBD2|TRBJ2-1|.|TRBV7-8
TGTGCCAGCAGCAAACGACTAGCGGGGGGGCAGAAGGGCAATGAGCAGTTCTTC
CASSKRLAGGQKGNEQFF
>TRBD1|TRBJ1-5|.|TRBV5-1
TGCGCCAGCAGCTTGACAGGGGGGGGCAATCAGCCCCAGCATTTT
CASSLTGGGNQPQHF
>TRBD1|TRBJ1-4|once|TRBV11-2
TGTGCCAGCACCTACAGGGGGCGAGAAAAACTGTTTTTT
CASTYRGREKLFF
>TRBD2|TRBJ2-7|.|TRBV9
TGTGCCAGCAGCGCTGCTAGCGGTTCCTACGAGCAGTACTTC
CASSAASGSYEQYF
>.|TRBJ2-5|.|TRBV7-2
TGTGCCAGCAGCTTACGGCAGGGGCCCCGTGAAGAGACCCAGTACTTC
CASSLRQGPREETQYF
>.|TRBJ1-5|.|TRBV6-5
TGTGCCAGCAGCCTCATGCGGAATCAGCCCCAGCATTTT
CASSLMRNQPQHF
>.|TRBJ1-5|.|TRBV28
TGTGCCAGCAGTCCCCCAGAGGCGAGCAATCAGCCCCAGCATTTT
CASSPPEASNQPQHF
>TRBD2|TRBJ2-5|.|TRBV3-1/TRBV3-2
TGTGCCACTGGAGGGGAGCCGACTAGCGGATACTTC
CATGGEPTSGYF
>TRBD1|TRBJ1-2|.|TRBV3-1/TRBV3-2
TGTGCCAGCAGCCGACTGATGGGGGACAGAAATTCGGTTGGCTACACCTTC
CASSRLMGDRNSVGYTF
>.|TRBJ2-3|.|TRBV9
TGTGCCAGCAGCGTAACGACTCATAATACAGATACGCAGTATTTT
CASSVTTHNTDTQYF
>TRBD1|TRBJ2-5|.|TRBV9
TGTGCCAGCAGCCCGAGCACAGGGGGCCCGGTGGGAGAGACCCAGTACTTC
CASSPSTGGPVGETQYF
>.|TRBJ2-2|.|TRBV5-1
TGCGCCAGCAGCTTCGGCGGGACCGGGGAGCTGTTTTTT
CASSFGGTGELFF
>TRBD1|TRBJ2-7|.|TRBV4-3
TGCGCCAGCAGCGAGTCACCCCGGGACAGGCCGGGGGAGCAGTACTTC
CASSESPRDRPGEQYF
>.|TRBJ2-2|.|TRBV7-2
TGTGCCAGCAGCCCAGGGTCCGGTCTATCCCGGACCGGGGAGCTGTTTTTT
CASSPGSGLSRTGELFF
>TRBD2|TRBJ2-7|.|TRBV5-1
TGCGCCAGCAGCTTGGGTGCGGGAGACGGAGAAAGGGAGCAGTACTTC
CASSLGAGDGEREQYF
>.|TRBJ1-2|.|TRBV28
TGTGCCAGCAGTACTCCACCTAACTATGGCTACACCTTC
CASSTPPNYGYTF
>.|TRBJ2-7|.|TRBV5-1
TGCGCCAGCAGTGGTCAGGGTGATGAGCAGTACTTC
CASSGQGDEQYF
>.|TRBJ2-1|.|TRBV5-1
TGCGCCAGCAGAGTGGGAGGTCCCTACAATGAGCAGTTCTTC
CASRVGGPYNEQFF
>TRBD1|TRBJ2-1|once|TRBV18
TGTGCCAGCTCCCCCGGGACAGGGGGGGACAATGAGCAGTTCTTC
CASSPGTGGDNEQFF
>TRBD1|TRBJ1-5|.|TRBV6-5
TGTGCCAGCTTGGGGACAGGAGGTAATCAGCCCCAGCATTTT
CASLGTGGNQPQHF
>.|TRBJ2-3|.|TRBV30
TGTGCCTGGAGGCAGGGCCAAATTGCCGGCGATACGCAGTATTTT
CAWRQGQIAGDTQYF
>TRBD1|TRBJ2-7|.|TRBV6-5
TGTGCCAGCAGTTACTTGGGGGGACAGGCCTACGAGCAGTACTTC
CASSYLGGQAYEQYF
>TRBD1|TRBJ2-7|once|TRBV19
TGTGCCAGTAGTAGGACAGGGTTCGACGAGCAGTACTTC
CASSRTGFDEQYF
>TRBD2|TRBJ2-1|.|TRBV7-9
TGTGCCAGCAGCCTTCTTCGGGCGGGAGGGGTCAATGAGCAGTTCTTC
CASSLLRAGGVNEQFF
>.|TRBJ1-3|.|TRBV19
TGTGCCAGTAGCAAGGGGTGGATCGGTAACACCATATATTTT
CASSKGWIGNTIYF
>.|TRBJ1-6|.|TRBV28
TGTGCCAGCAGCCCGGGGGGGTCACCCCTCCACTTT
CASSPGGSPLHF
>.|TRBJ2-2|.|TRBV5-1
TGCGCCAGCAGCTTTCGGGCGAACACCGGGGAGCTGTTTTTT
CASSFRANTGELFF
>TRBD2|TRBJ2-5|.|TRBV7-2
TGTGCCAGCAGCATACTAGCGGGGGGGGTAGAGACCCAGTACTTC
CASSILAGGVETQYF
>.|TRBJ1-6|.|TRBV9
TGTGCCAGCAGCGCCCACCGGAGTTGGGAAAGGGGATCACCCCTCCACTTT
CASSAHRSWERGSPLHF
>TRBD2|TRBJ2-1|.|TRBV19
TGTGCCAGTAGTATAGATCGTAGGGACGATATAGCGGGAGCCAAGAATGAGCAGTTCTTC
CASSIDRRDDIAGAKNEQFF
>.|TRBJ2-5|once|TRBV9
TGTGCCAGCAGCGTAGCGGGGTCCCTTATTGAGACCCAGTACTTC
CASSVAGSLIETQYF
>TRBD2|TRBJ2-1|.|TRBV5-1
TGCGCCAGCAGCTCGGGTGCGGGGGGGGAATACAATGAGCAGTTCTTC
CASSSGAGGEYNEQFF
>TRBD1|TRBJ1-2|.|TRBV3-1/TRBV3-2
TGTGCCAGCAGCCGTAGTTTCGGACAGGGGCGAGGGTATGGCTACACCTTC
CASSRSFGQGRGYGYTF